The entry below gives a single T cell receptor beta chain sequence along with its context. The antigen remains unidentified. At one end the junction does not follow the germline gene, possibly because of a read error. Every single donor gave one heparinised blood draw, and these averaged around 0.12 L. The authors reverse transcribed all of the isolated RNA, so sequencing captured expressed TCRB transcripts. Here immunoSEQ multiplex PCR was the method, and the copy in TCRdb shows in-frame clones only, minus some. The top ten clones hold approximately 6.7% of a sample with 250,000 to 350,000 clones, 12% to 15% of them seen once. Looked up from germline, CDR1 is MNHNY and CDR2 is SVGAGI (reference sequence). This CDR3 region has 15 residues. This sample stems from a study of beta chain features in type 1 diabetes. The wider study: Cell yields, gender and age were comparable in patients and healthy donors.

Broader study findings: Moderate yet significant TCRB CDR3 shortening was seen in Type 1 diabetes patients in all four CD4+ subsets. Overrepresentation of cells with high TCR expression could result from cDNA sequencing.

The receptor comes from a man between 25 and 39 years old in good health. V and J are TRBV6-6 and TRBJ2-1; D not certain. The sequencing sample was made of central memory CD4+ T cells from blood. CDR3 DNA sequence: TGTGCCAGCAGTGACTCGGTGGTCCCCTACAATGAGCAGTTCTTC. It translates to CASSDSVVPYNEQFF.